What follows are 29 T cell receptor beta chains derived from one specimen sequenced in a study of PD-1 blockade in classical Hodgkin lymphoma. With no exception, relapse followed autologous stem cell transplantation in all patients, and brentuximab vedotin exposure varied. Here immunoSEQ multiplex PCR was the method, and the copy in TCRdb shows in-frame clones only, minus some. The data contain 50,000 to 65,000 clones, 88% of them singletons. Source: peripheral blood mononuclear cells (PBMCs), taken before the second cycle of nivolumab. The receptor set was obtained from a human donor with classical Hodgkin lymphoma.

This clone is a singleton in its sample. This rearrangement joins TRBV4-1 to TRBJ2-2; 8 nucleotides agree with TRBD1. The V gene's germline CDR1 is MGHRA and CDR2 YSYEKL. The CDR3 covers 14 residues. V lost 8 bases to trimming and J lost 4 bases; unmatched junction nucleotides: 6. Here the CDR3 DNA reads TGCGCCAGCGCGACAGGGGTGGCCACCGGGGAGCTGTTTTTT. This encodes CASATGVATGELFF.

J is TRBJ1-5 and V is TRBV4-1, with D unclear. Germline values: CDR1 MGHRA, CDR2 YSYEKL. V lost 0 bases and J lost 7, with 13 bases in between. This CDR3 contains 15 residues. Here the CDR3 reads CASSQERGMGQPQHF. As DNA, the CDR3 is TGCGCCAGCAGCCAAGAGCGGGGAATGGGGCAGCCCCAGCATTTT.

The chain has TRBV28 and TRBJ1-2; 8 bases align to TRBD1. CDR3 length: 14 residues. V lost 6 bases to trimming and J lost 3 bases; unmatched junction nucleotides: 6. Germline V CDR1 and CDR2: MDHEN, SYDVKM. DNA for the CDR3: TGTGCCAGCAGCCGACCGGGACAGGACTATGGCTACACCTTC. Residues: CASSRPGQDYGYTF.

The chain carries TRBV29-1 and TRBJ2-7, with D hard to call. The CDR3 consists of 13 residues. Trimming removed 4 bases from V and 2 bases from J, with 12 bases in between. CDR1 and CDR2 (germline): SQVTM, ANQGSEA. CDR3 bases: TGCAGCGTTGGGGCAGTAGAACCCTACGAGCAGTACTTC. This codes for CSVGAVEPYEQYF.

The chain employs TRBV9 and TRBJ1-2; TRBD1 matches 7 bases. With V trimmed by 4 bases and J by 4 bases, 16 bases remained unmatched. The CDR3 runs to 17 residues. Germline V lookup: CDR1 SGDLS, CDR2 YYNGEE. This CDR3 reads CASSPKGQTSYGYGYTF. Written as DNA, the CDR3 is TGTGCCAGCAGCCCTAAGGGACAGACGAGTTATGGCTATGGCTACACCTTC.

The V call is TRBV2, the J call TRBJ2-5; D might be TRBD2 (5 bases). In germline, CDR1 is SNHLY, CDR2 FYNNEI. The CDR3 covers 18 residues. Trimming stripped 9 bases from V and 0 bases from J, with 26 bases between. The CDR3 region is CASMFPIDGGPNQETQYF. The CDR3 DNA is TGTGCCAGTATGTTCCCAATTGACGGCGGGCCGAACCAAGAGACCCAGTACTTC. Variable domain in full (rest from reference TRBV2 and TRBJ2-5): EPEVTQTPSHQVTQMGQEVILRCVPISNHLYFYWYRQILGQKVEFLVSFYNNEISEKSEIFDDQFSVERPDGSNFTLKIRSTKLEDSAMYFCASMFPIDGGPNQETQYFGPGTRLLVL.

V is TRBV9 and J is TRBJ2-1; tentative D call: TRBD2 (6 bases). The V and J ends lost 0 bases and 7 bases respectively, with 14 bases between them. Germline loops: CDR1 SGDLS, CDR2 YYNGEE. This CDR3 is built from 15 residues. CDR3 region: CASSVVGGPGNEQFF. CDR3 in DNA: TGTGCCAGCAGCGTAGTCGGGGGTCCGGGGAATGAGCAGTTCTTC.

This sequence joins TRBV5-1 and TRBJ1-5; 7 bases line up with TRBD1. Trimming cost V 4 bases and J 1 base; bases outside gene matches: 2. CDR1 and CDR2 (germline): SGHRS, YFSETQ. This CDR3 has 14 residues. This CDR3 is CASSETGSNQPQHF. DNA of the CDR3: TGCGCCAGCAGCGAGACAGGGAGCAATCAGCCCCAGCATTTT.

This chain links TRBV9 with TRBJ1-2, with TRBD1 matching over 9 bases. V lost 6 bases, J lost 6 bases, and 12 bases stayed unmatched. This CDR3 is 15 amino acids long. The germline gives CDR1 SGDLS, CDR2 YYNGEE. The CDR3 spells CASNKRQGEVDGYTF. The CDR3 region has the DNA TGTGCCAGCAACAAGCGACAGGGGGAGGTTGATGGCTACACCTTC.

The chain couples TRBV19 to TRBJ2-1, with a tentative D call TRBD1 (5 bases). Germline loops: CDR1 LNHDA, CDR2 SQIVND (reference sequence). This CDR3 contains 14 residues. V was trimmed by 5 bases and J by 4 bases, leaving 12 bases between them. The CDR3 DNA is TGTGCCAGTAGTCCAACGACAGTTTACAATGAGCAGTTCTTC. Protein: CASSPTTVYNEQFF.

The CDR3 sequence: CASSLGTGSGNTIYF. The CDR3 DNA sequence: TGTGCCAGCAGCTTAGGGACAGGGTCTGGAAACACCATATATTTT. The chain carries TRBV5-4 and TRBJ1-3; 9 bases align to TRBD1. There are 15 residues in the CDR3. Looked up from germline, CDR1 is SGHNT and CDR2 is YYREEE (reference sequence). The junction had 1 base not matched to a gene; V was cut back by 2 bases and J by 1 base.

CDR3 bases: TGTGCCAGCAGCTTCAGGGGGGAGAATTCACCCCTCCACTTT. The encoded protein is CASSFRGENSPLHF. This rearrangement joins TRBV11-2 to TRBJ1-6, with 7 bases matching TRBD1. V lost 3 bases to trimming and J lost 7 bases; unmatched junction nucleotides: 3. From germline, CDR1 is SGHAT and CDR2 FQNNGV. The CDR3 covers 14 residues.

The CDR3 region has the DNA TGTGCCAGCAGCCCTCGGGACAGGGAAAAGGAGCAGTACTTC. Encoded protein: CASSPRDREKEQYF. This chain connects TRBV11-1 to TRBJ2-7; 9 nucleotides line up with TRBD1. The CDR3 is made up of 14 amino acids. From germline, CDR1 is SGHAT and CDR2 FQDESV (reference sequence). V dropped 5 bases and J dropped 7; count of bases not matched to a gene: 9.

The chain recombines TRBV5-1 with TRBJ2-7; 9 bases agree with TRBD1. V was clipped by 5 bases and J by 3 bases; unmatched bases: 6. The germline V gene encodes CDR1 SGHRS and CDR2 YFSETQ. The CDR3 sequence is 14 residues long. For the CDR3, the DNA is TGCGCCAGCAGACAGCGACAGGGGGACTACGAGCAGTACTTC. It translates to CASRQRQGDYEQYF.

The V and J genes are TRBV5-1 and TRBJ1-2; D is uncertain. The length of the CDR3 is 14 residues. Germline CDR1 reads SGHRS; CDR2 reads YFSETQ. The germline V and J ends were trimmed by 3 bases and 2 bases, with 11 bases remaining between them. CDR3 protein: CASSSLLGNYGYTF. The CDR3 coding sequence is TGCGCCAGCAGCTCCCTTCTGGGGAACTATGGCTACACCTTC.

The chain joins TRBV10-1 to TRBJ2-5; TRBD1 matches at 11 bases. This CDR3 has 15 amino acids. From germline, CDR1 is WNHNN and CDR2 SYGVQD (reference sequence). J gave up 5 bases and V 7 bases, and 9 bases lay outside the gene matches. The CDR3 DNA reads as TGCGCCAGCACAAGGGACAGGGGGTTTGTGGAGACCCAGTACTTC. This codes for CASTRDRGFVETQYF.

This chain connects TRBV30 to TRBJ1-1, with TRBD1 matching 7 bases. Germline assignment: CDR1 GTSNPN and CDR2 SVGIG (reference sequence). CDR3 size: 18 residues. V shed 0 bases, J shed 5 bases, and the junction held 18 bases outside the gene matches. Here the CDR3 reads CAWSVRRAGGFLGTEAFF. CDR3 bases: TGTGCCTGGAGTGTACGTCGGGCAGGGGGATTTTTGGGAACTGAAGCTTTCTTT.

This rearrangement joins TRBV18 to TRBJ2-6, with 8 bases that match TRBD1. The CDR3 contains 19 residues. V lost 3 bases to trimming and J lost 2 bases; unmatched junction nucleotides: 12. Germline V gene lookup returns CDR1 KGHSH and CDR2 LQKENI. CDR3: CASSPGTGGGRTGANVLTF. The DNA for the CDR3 is TGTGCCAGCTCACCGGGGACAGGTGGGGGACGGACTGGGGCCAACGTCCTGACTTTC.

V and J are TRBV7-3 and TRBJ1-6, with D unresolved. Trimming left V 3 bases short and J 0 bases short, with 12 bases between. CDR1 and CDR2 from the germline V gene are SGHTA and FQGTGA. This CDR3 contains 17 residues. The CDR3 DNA is TGTGCCAGCAGCTTCGCCGGGCGGTACTCCTATAATTCACCCCTCCACTTT. Translation gives CASSFAGRYSYNSPLHF. Variable domain in full (rest from reference TRBV7-3 and TRBJ1-6): GAGVSQTPSNKVTEKGKYVELRCDPISGHTALYWYRQSLGQGPEFLIYFQGTGAADDSGLPNDRFFAVRPEGSVSTLKIQRTERGDSAVYLCASSFAGRYSYNSPLHFGNGTRLTVT.

The V and J genes are TRBV5-1 and TRBJ1-5; the D is unclear. The germline V gene encodes CDR1 SGHRS and CDR2 YFSETQ. The CDR3 runs 15 residues. V lost 5 bases, J lost 0 bases, and 12 bases lay in between. For the CDR3, the DNA is TGCGCCAGCAGTTCCGACCCCTATAGCAATCAGCCCCAGCATTTT. Protein: CASSSDPYSNQPQHF.

The J gene is TRBJ1-6, the V gene TRBV10-1; the D gene is possibly TRBD1 (5 bases). Germline V lookup: CDR1 WNHNN, CDR2 SYGVQD (reference sequence). The V and J ends lost 6 bases and 10 bases respectively, with 13 bases between them. This CDR3 has 13 residues. The CDR3 nucleotides are TGCGCCAGCAGCTTGGGGCTATGGTCACCCCTCCACTTT. Its protein is CASSLGLWSPLHF.

The gene calls are TRBV5-1 and TRBJ2-2; weak D call: TRBD1 (6 bases). CDR1 and CDR2 from the germline V gene are SGHRS and YFSETQ. V lost 4 bases and J lost 2, with 9 bases in between. The CDR3 spans 14 residues. The CDR3 nucleotides are TGCGCCAGCAGCCTGGACAGAAACACCGGGGAGCTGTTTTTT. Protein product: CASSLDRNTGELFF.

The V and J genes are TRBV19 and TRBJ1-2; 7 nucleotides align to TRBD1. V lost 0 bases, J lost 7 bases, and 17 bases stayed unmatched. The germline CDR1 and CDR2 sequences are LNHDA and SQIVND (reference sequence). This CDR3 is 18 amino acids long. Written as DNA, the CDR3 is TGTGCCAGTAGTATAGAACGGACAGGAAAGCCGTCGGATCGTGGCTACACCTTC. It yields the protein CASSIERTGKPSDRGYTF.

V and J are TRBV5-1 and TRBJ1-3, with 8 nucleotides matching TRBD1. The CDR3 runs 16 residues. In germline, CDR1 is SGHRS, CDR2 YFSETQ. J was trimmed by 2 bases and V by 2 bases; bases with no gene match: 6. The CDR3 is CASSLQTTGAGNTIYF. The CDR3 DNA reads TGCGCCAGCAGCTTACAAACGACAGGGGCTGGAAACACCATATATTTT.

The chain recombines TRBV29-1 with TRBJ1-2, with 7 positions matching TRBD1. In germline, CDR1 is SQVTM, CDR2 ANQGSEA. V was pared by 5 bases and J by 3 bases, with 9 bases of the junction left unmatched. CDR3 length: 14 amino acids. The CDR3 loop is CSVRQDTGDYGYTF. CDR3 DNA: TGCAGCGTTCGACAAGACACAGGGGACTATGGCTACACCTTC. The full variable domain, in which reference TRBV29-1 and TRBJ1-2 provide the parts outside the CDR3, is SAVISQKPSRDICQRGTSLTIQCQVDSQVTMMFWYRQQPGQSLTLIATANQGSEATYESGFVIDKFPISRPNLTFSTLTVSNMSPEDSSIYLCSVRQDTGDYGYTFGSGTRLTVV.

The chain links TRBV4-1 to TRBJ1-2, with D perhaps matching TRBD1 (5 bases). The CDR3 consists of 14 residues. The V end was cut by 4 bases, the J end by 4 bases, with 13 bases between. CDR1 is MGHRA and CDR2 is YSYEKL in the germline V gene. CDR3 DNA: TGCGCCAGCAGCCTTACGGGGGAACTCTATGGCTACACCTTC. As protein: CASSLTGELYGYTF.

As for this clone: Other DNA sequences in the sample encode the same CDR3. V and J are TRBV5-1 and TRBJ1-2; D remains unclear. Germline V gene data show CDR1 as SGHRS and CDR2 as YFSETQ. CDR3 length: 13 amino acids. Trimming pared 0 bases from V and 1 base from J, leaving 4 bases between. The CDR3 loop reads CASSLDGNYGYTF. CDR3 nucleotides: TGCGCCAGCAGCTTGGACGGTAACTATGGCTACACCTTC. The whole variable domain, filled in from reference TRBV5-1 and TRBJ1-2, reads KAGVTQTPRYLIKTRGQQVTLSCSPISGHRSVSWYQQTPGQGLQFLFEYFSETQRNKGNFPGRFSGRQFSNSRSEMNVSTLELGDSALYLCASSLDGNYGYTFGSGTRLTVV.

The gene calls are TRBV30 and TRBJ1-4; D is uncertain. V lost 3 bases, J lost 8 bases, and 13 bases lay in between. The CDR3 is 13 residues long. Germline V gene lookup returns CDR1 GTSNPN and CDR2 SVGIG (reference sequence). As DNA, the CDR3 is TGTGCCTGGAGGGGCAAAATTGGCGAAAAACTGTTTTTT. It yields the protein CAWRGKIGEKLFF.

The chain couples TRBV2 to TRBJ1-1; D gene ambiguous. The CDR3 length is 14 residues. Trimming stripped 5 bases from V and 2 bases from J, with 12 bases between. Germline CDR1 reads SNHLY; CDR2 reads FYNNEI. The CDR3 DNA follows: TGTGCCAGCAGTAGGAGCCCTGATAACACTGAAGCTTTCTTT. Residues: CASSRSPDNTEAFF.